This T cell receptor beta chain was recorded in a study of T cells in Graves' hyperthyroidism and ophthalmopathy (dated by TCRdb to between 2019 and 2020). In the study overall: Peripheral blood was sampled at the time of initial diagnosis, prior to any treatment. An independent validation cohort of 18 to 20 hyperthyroidism patients and about 15 patients who later progressed to ophthalmopathy tested prospective prediction of ophthalmopathy. In about 6 Graves' hyperthyroidism patients, the study also compared T-cell repertoires from thyroid tissue with T-cell repertoires from blood. TCR V-J signatures able to tell the groups apart were searched for in a discovery cohort of approximately 95 patients, of whom more than 40 had Graves' ophthalmopathy and some 60 had stable Graves' hyperthyroidism. The approximately 100 discovery patients were randomly split 7:3 into training and test sets. The paper reports TCR Vbeta CDR3 sequencing of some 140 peripheral blood samples: 40 to 45 ophthalmopathy, about 75 hyperthyroidism and about 17 progressor patients. Following sampling, methimazole starting at 30 mg daily was given to hyperthyroidism patients, and high-dose intravenous methylprednisolone was given to ophthalmopathy patients.

Stable Graves' hyperthyroidism was defined as the absence of progression to ophthalmopathy over 18 months of follow-up. Hyperthyroidism patients were newly diagnosed, had a disease duration of under 2 months, and were aged 18 to 65 years. Patients with uncontrolled infections, other autoimmune diseases, pregnancy or lactation were excluded. Clinical symptoms, serum thyroxine and TRAb, thyroid ultrasound, and orbital computed tomography formed the basis for the diagnoses. PBMCs were separated from approximately 10 ml of fresh peripheral blood using Ficoll-Paque density gradient centrifugation. Total RNA was extracted using Trizol reagent, and RNA quality was assessed on an Agilent 2100 Bioanalyzer. Overall study outcomes, separate from this receptor: During validation, the model predicted progression to ophthalmopathy a median of around 7 months ahead of onset, with around 70% sensitivity and 72.22% specificity. No statistical method was used to fix the sample size in advance, and group allocation was not hidden from the investigators. Blood samples also contained most of the expanded thyroid clonotypes (frequency above 0.001), which suggests that blood repertoires may reflect thyroid immune responses. In cross-validation, a model built on a 13 V-J signature told ophthalmopathy apart from stable hyperthyroidism with 87.88% sensitivity and 81% to 82% specificity, and in testing the same model reached 80%/75%.

Trimming removed 5 bases from V and 0 bases from J; the gene matches leave 6 bases unexplained. The CDR3 runs 14 amino acids, cysteine and phenylalanine included. Only the CDR3 part of the read is kept: 42 bases, read in frame from the first base. CDR1 and CDR2, per the germline V gene (reference sequence), are DFQATT and SNEGSKA. This clonotype was observed a few times. This receptor's antigen is unknown. No clone much larger than this one lies a single base away; base qualities are absent. TCR beta CDR3 regions were amplified from RNA transcripts. The TCR CDR3 was subjected to a first round of RT-PCR using the HTBI primer set and the Qiagen OneStep RT-PCR kit. Libraries were constructed in a second round of multiplex PCR, after which size selection and purification were performed. The libraries were sequenced on an Illumina HiSeq2000 using paired-end 100 bp reads. On the authors' methods: SOAPnuke was used to process the raw data, throwing out any read that contained adapters or uncalled bases, had a mean Phred below 15, or lacked an exact constant-primer or identifier match. High-quality paired reads were merged with COPE v1.2.5, and unique nucleotide sequences were defined as clonotypes. MiTCR v1.1 was used to align clonotypes to the IMGT TRBV, TRBD and TRBJ reference segments. Only V-J combinations with frequency above 0.0001, covering 99% to 99.2% of repertoires, were analysed. The TCS score was defined as the ratio of F50 (clonal expansion) to E x V (chaos), calculated using BLOSUM62-based TCRdist between CDR3 peptides within each V-J. Welch's t-statistics and random forest reduced roughly 500 V-J features to about 13, which were used in a naive Bayes classifier (R e1071). TCRdb reanalyzed the raw reads on its own, using fastp at Q25 for trimming and MiXCR for clone calling, and kept in-frame beta chains. Rows merge per CDR3 protein into single entries with the most common DNA and genes. What appears here as the V and J calls and clone size reflects TCRdb's work, not the paper's. The sample data list more than 300,000 distinct CDR3 sequences, and around 13% of these were observed just once. The top ten hold 20% to 25% of the sample.

This TCR was sampled from a woman aged 25 to 39 with Graves' hyperthyroidism. The rearranged chain carries TRBV20-1 and TRBJ1-2; 7 junctional bases match TRBD1. The sequenced sample consisted of blood. The nucleotide sequence reads as follows: TGCAGTGCTGCGGGGGGACAGTCTAACTATGGCTACACCTTC. Its translation reads: CSAAGGQSNYGYTF.